A selection of T cell receptor beta chains follows, all from one sample in a study of cytomegalovirus exposure and HLA in healthy donors. This table comes from immunoSEQ multiplex PCR, and its TCRdb copy is limited to in-frame clones, with some not included. The data show tens of thousands of clones, about three fifths seen once. Sequences were obtained from PBMCs. Every receptor here comes from a woman in her thirties in good health and CMV-seropositive. Both conserved end residues are part of each CDR3. The D gene is left open where the match is weak. Not every row has a clone size; where given, it reads once, few, many or a size class.

TRBD2 | TRBJ2-3 | few | TRBV6-1 | 15 | CASSGLAGGTDTQYF | TGTGCCAGCAGTGGACTAGCGGGGGGCACAGATACGCAGTATTTT
TRBD1 | TRBJ1-5 | . | TRBV27 | 15 | CASSLDRGSNQPQHF | TGTGCCAGCAGTTTGGACAGGGGAAGCAATCAGCCCCAGCATTTT
TRBD1 | TRBJ2-7 | . | TRBV18 | 14 | CASSPVTGFDEQYF | TGTGCCAGCTCACCAGTGACAGGGTTCGACGAGCAGTACTTC
. | TRBJ2-7 | . | TRBV5-1 | 13 | CASSSYGSYEQYF | TGCGCCAGCAGCTCCTACGGGTCCTACGAGCAGTACTTC
TRBD1 | TRBJ1-1 | . | TRBV15 | 14 | CATSSDAQGGEAFF | TGTGCCACCAGCAGTGATGCGCAGGGGGGTGAAGCTTTCTTT
. | TRBJ2-3 | . | TRBV11-2 | 12 | CASSTHTDTQYF | TGTGCCAGCAGCACTCACACAGATACGCAGTATTTT
TRBD1 | TRBJ1-2 | . | TRBV28 | 14 | CASSSGGSLGGYTF | TGTGCCAGCAGTTCAGGGGGCTCCTTAGGGGGCTACACCTTC
. | TRBJ1-6 | . | TRBV2 | 14 | CASSEQGIGSPLHF | TGTGCCAGCAGCGAACAGGGTATTGGATCACCCCTCCACTTT
TRBD1 | TRBJ1-2 | once | TRBV7-9 | 15 | CASSNSDRDLYGYTF | TGTGCCAGCAGCAACTCTGACAGGGATCTATATGGCTACACCTTC
. | TRBJ2-5 | . | TRBV5-6 | 14 | CASSLRTAQETQYF | TGTGCCAGCAGCTTGAGGACAGCGCAAGAGACCCAGTACTTC
. | TRBJ2-5 | . | TRBV18 | 13 | CASSPGVQETQYF | TGTGCCAGCTCACCGGGCGTGCAAGAGACCCAGTACTTC
TRBD1 | TRBJ1-6 | . | TRBV2 | 15 | CASSEGTGYNSPLHF | TGTGCCAGCAGTGAAGGGACAGGTTATAATTCACCCCTCCACTTT
. | TRBJ1-2 | . | TRBV7-9 | 13 | CASSLDLDYGYTF | TGTGCCAGCAGCCTCGACTTAGACTATGGCTACACCTTC
TRBD1 | TRBJ1-6 | . | TRBV5-1 | 15 | CASSSRTGTDSPLHF | TGCGCCAGCAGCTCTCGGACAGGGACTGATTCACCCCTCCACTTT
. | TRBJ2-7 | . | TRBV29-1 | 10 | CSVGRPEQYF | TGCAGCGTGGGGCGGCCCGAGCAGTACTTC
TRBD1 | TRBJ1-2 | once | TRBV4-1 | 15 | CASSQGDRVFYGYTF | TGCGCCAGCAGCCAAGGCGACAGGGTGTTCTATGGCTACACCTTC
TRBD2 | TRBJ2-7 | . | TRBV27 | 16 | CASSSFGLAVSYEQYF | TGTGCCAGCAGTTCGTTTGGACTAGCGGTCTCCTACGAGCAGTACTTC
. | TRBJ1-1 | . | TRBV18 | 13 | CASSADRGSEAFF | TGTGCCAGCTCAGCGGACCGGGGGTCTGAAGCTTTCTTT